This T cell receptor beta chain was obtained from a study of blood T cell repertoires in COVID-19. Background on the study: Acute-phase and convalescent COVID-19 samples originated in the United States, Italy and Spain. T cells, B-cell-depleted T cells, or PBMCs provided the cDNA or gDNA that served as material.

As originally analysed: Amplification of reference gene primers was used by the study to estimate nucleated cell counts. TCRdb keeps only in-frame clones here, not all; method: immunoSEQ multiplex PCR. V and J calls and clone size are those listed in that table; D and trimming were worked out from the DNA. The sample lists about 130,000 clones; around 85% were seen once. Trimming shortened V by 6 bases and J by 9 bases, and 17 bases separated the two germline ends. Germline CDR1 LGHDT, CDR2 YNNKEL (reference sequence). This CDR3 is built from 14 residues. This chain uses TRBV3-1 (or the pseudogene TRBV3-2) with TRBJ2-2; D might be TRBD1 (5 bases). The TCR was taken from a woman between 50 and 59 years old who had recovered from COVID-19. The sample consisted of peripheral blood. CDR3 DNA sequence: TGTGCCAGCAGAAAAGACAGATGGCCTCGGGAGCTGTTTTTT. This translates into CASRKDRWPRELFF.